The clone carrying this T cell receptor (beta chain) showed up just once. The antigen is unknown. A junction boundary mismatches the germline segment, possibly from a read error. This entry belongs to a study of graft-versus-host responses after intestinal transplantation. In the study overall: Those transplanted obtained multivisceral, liver-intestinal, or isolated intestinal grafts. Anti-thymocyte globulin induction, then tacrolimus and steroids for about three years, went to all recipients. Whole-study results and caveats: Analysis identified GvH clones in recipient marrow, with some appearing first in ileum or blood.

The CDR3 contains 20 residues. Germline V lookup: CDR1 SSHAT, CDR2 FNYEAQ (reference sequence). Here immunoSEQ multiplex PCR was the method, and the copy in TCRdb shows in-frame clones only, minus some. The sample has 80,000 or so clones; approximately 92% are singletons. The chain carries TRBV7-7 and TRBJ2-4, with TRBD1 as a possible D gene (6 bases). The sample was PBMCs, taken 98 days after intestinal transplantation. The sequence was obtained from a human patient who received an intestinal transplant, so some T cells may come from the graft donor. The CDR3 region is CASSLTGLPGVGLAKNIQYF. The CDR3 DNA sequence: TGTGCTAGCAGCTTGACAGGCCTACCCGGGGTAGGACTAGCCAAAAACATTCAGTACTTC.